The 7 T cell receptor beta chains presented below share a single source sample, sequenced in a study of blood T cell repertoires in COVID-19. Assay used: immunoSEQ multiplex PCR; TCRdb lists only in-frame clones, some missing. In the table there are 68,000 or so clones, nearly 85% of which are singletons. Material: peripheral blood. The origin of the receptors is a human donor in a cohort sampled during active COVID-19.

The chain employs TRBV19 and TRBJ1-5; 7 nucleotides align to TRBD1. The CDR3 has 16 amino acids. V lost 7 bases and J lost 0; bases outside the gene matches: 9. The germline V gene has CDR1 LNHDA and CDR2 SQIVND (reference sequence). In DNA form, the CDR3 reads TGTGCCAGTACCTTACACGGGACAGATAGCAATCAGCCCCAGCATTTT. Protein sequence: CASTLHGTDSNQPQHF.

The chain has TRBV7-9 and TRBJ1-5; no clear D. Germline CDR1 and CDR2: SEHNR and FQNEAQ (reference sequence). The CDR3 is 16 residues long. Trimming shortened V by 5 bases and J by 8 bases, and 22 bases separated the two germline ends. The CDR3 DNA is TGTGCCAGCAGCCCCATCGAAGTGTCGGGTTTCGAGCCCCAGCATTTT. It encodes CASSPIEVSGFEPQHF.

V usage is TRBV4-1 and J usage is TRBJ1-2; the D gene is possibly TRBD1 (6 bases). Germline CDR1 reads MGHRA; CDR2 reads YSYEKL. The CDR3 has 15 residues. Trimming pared 1 base from V and 6 bases from J, leaving 15 bases between. This chain's CDR3 is CASSQAQDRSHGYTF. CDR3 coding DNA: TGCGCCAGCAGCCAAGCGCAGGACAGATCTCATGGCTACACCTTC.

The genes are TRBV2 and TRBJ1-2, with a possible D match to TRBD1 (6 bases). Germline CDR1 reads SNHLY; CDR2 reads FYNNEI. V gave up 6 bases and J gave up 2 bases, with 13 bases separating them. The CDR3 totals 14 residues. The CDR3 sequence is CASSLDSRNYGYTF. In DNA, the CDR3 is TGTGCCAGCAGCCTGGACAGCCGAAACTATGGCTACACCTTC.

The CDR3, as DNA: TGCGCCAGCAGCCACCGGCCGGGACTAGCGTCCTACGAGCAGTACTTC. Translation gives CASSHRPGLASYEQYF. This chain uses TRBV4-1 with TRBJ2-7; TRBD2 matches 10 bases. CDR1 and CDR2 (germline): MGHRA, YSYEKL. J gave up 1 base and V 3 bases, and 6 bases lay outside the gene matches. This CDR3 region has 16 residues.

This rearrangement joins TRBV19 to TRBJ2-7, with D possibly being TRBD1 (5 bases). In germline, CDR1 is LNHDA, CDR2 SQIVND (reference sequence). This CDR3 has 15 residues. The V end lost 6 bases, the J end lost 4 bases, and 19 bases lay between the germline ends. As DNA, the CDR3 is TGTGCCAGTAGACCGAACCAGGGTATTACGTACGAGCAGTACTTC. The encoded protein is CASRPNQGITYEQYF.

The chain carries TRBV7-2 and TRBJ1-1, with D possibly being TRBD1 (5 bases). This CDR3 is 14 amino acids long. The germline V gene has CDR1 SGHTA and CDR2 FQGNSA. The V gene lost 2 bases and the J gene lost 1 base, with 8 bases spanning the gap. The CDR3, as DNA: TGTGCCAGCAGCTTACTAGGACAGAACACTGAAGCTTTCTTT. Its protein product is CASSLLGQNTEAFF. Filled out from reference TRBV7-2 and TRBJ1-1, the complete variable domain reads GAGVSQSPSNKVTEKGKDVELRCDPISGHTALYWYRQSLGQGLEFLIYFQGNSAPDKSGLPSDRFSAERTGGSVSTLTIQRTQQEDSAVYLCASSLLGQNTEAFFGQGTRLTVV.